The rows below give T cell receptor beta chains drawn from one sample of a study of blood T cells in healthy people across ages. TCRdb used MiXCR to reprocess the 5' RACE reads, holding one entry per CDR3 protein. Found here are 1.5 million to 2 million distinct CDR3 sequences, around 48% of them singletons; the top ten hold over 2%. The sample consisted of blood. The receptors stem from a woman aged 40 to 49 in good health. CDR3s include the opening cysteine and the closing phenylalanine or tryptophan. Each record gives: CDR3 protein, CDR3 DNA, clone size, D gene, V gene, J gene. The D gene is left open where the match is weak. Clone size is stated in some rows and not others, as once, few, many or a class when expanded.

CDR3 protein: CSATGQLDSGANVLTF
CDR3 DNA: TGCAGTGCTACGGGACAACTCGACTCTGGGGCCAACGTCCTGACTTTC
clone size: .
D gene: .
V gene: TRBV20-1
J gene: TRBJ2-6

CDR3 protein: CASSDDSQETQFF
CDR3 DNA: TGTGCCAGCAGCGACGATAGCCAAGAGACCCAGTTCTTC
clone size: .
D gene: .
V gene: TRBV2
J gene: TRBJ2-1

CDR3 protein: CSARDLGAGGLGRETQYF
CDR3 DNA: TGCAGTGCTAGAGACCTAGGAGCGGGGGGCCTAGGTCGTGAGACCCAGTACTTC
clone size: .
D gene: TRBD2
V gene: TRBV20-1
J gene: TRBJ2-5

CDR3 protein: CASSSRPGGSAGANVLTF
CDR3 DNA: TGTGCCAGCAGCTCCCGACCCGGGGGGAGTGCTGGGGCCAACGTCCTGACTTTC
clone size: .
D gene: TRBD2
V gene: TRBV7-3
J gene: TRBJ2-6

CDR3 protein: CATSDPRRVAGYTF
CDR3 DNA: TGTGCCACCAGTGATCCAAGGAGAGTTGCAGGCTACACCTTC
clone size: .
D gene: .
V gene: TRBV24-1
J gene: TRBJ1-2

CDR3 protein: CSVAGQGAGGYTF
CDR3 DNA: TGCAGCGTTGCCGGACAGGGGGCTGGGGGCTACACCTTC
clone size: .
D gene: TRBD1
V gene: TRBV29-1
J gene: TRBJ1-2

CDR3 protein: CASSRGPASRVNEQYF
CDR3 DNA: TGTGCCAGCAGTAGAGGTCCAGCCTCGAGGGTAAATGAGCAGTACTTC
clone size: .
D gene: .
V gene: TRBV21-1
J gene: TRBJ2-5

CDR3 protein: CASSLQPTGGYYEQYF
CDR3 DNA: TGTGCCAGCTCACTACAACCGACAGGGGGATACTACGAGCAGTACTTC
clone size: .
D gene: TRBD1
V gene: TRBV18
J gene: TRBJ2-7

CDR3 protein: CASSLTTGEGEQFF
CDR3 DNA: TGTGCCAGCAGCTTAACCACAGGGGAGGGTGAGCAGTTCTTC
clone size: .
D gene: .
V gene: TRBV7-3
J gene: TRBJ2-1

CDR3 protein: CASGSDYYEQYF
CDR3 DNA: TGTGCCAGCGGGTCTGATTACTACGAGCAGTACTTC
clone size: few
D gene: .
V gene: TRBV6-8
J gene: TRBJ2-7

CDR3 protein: CASSLAGGGSDTQYF
CDR3 DNA: TGTGCCAGCAGCTTAGCGGGGGGGGGTTCAGATACGCAGTATTTT
clone size: few
D gene: TRBD2
V gene: TRBV7-2
J gene: TRBJ2-3

CDR3 protein: CASNLGGTRGITDTQYF
CDR3 DNA: TGTGCCAGCAACTTAGGGGGGACCCGGGGAATCACAGATACGCAGTATTTT
clone size: .
D gene: .
V gene: TRBV7-8
J gene: TRBJ2-3

CDR3 protein: CASIPTPDRALTQFF
CDR3 DNA: TGTGCCAGCATCCCCACCCCGGACCGGGCCCTCACCCAGTTCTTC
clone size: .
D gene: .
V gene: TRBV5-5
J gene: TRBJ2-1

CDR3 protein: CASSLTGFWMNRDEQYF
CDR3 DNA: TGTGCCAGCAGTTTAACGGGATTTTGGATGAACAGGGACGAGCAGTACTTC
clone size: .
D gene: .
V gene: TRBV27
J gene: TRBJ2-7

CDR3 protein: CASSVEASGGAPDTQYF
CDR3 DNA: TGTGCCAGCAGCGTAGAAGCTAGCGGGGGGGCCCCAGATACGCAGTATTTT
clone size: .
D gene: TRBD2
V gene: TRBV9
J gene: TRBJ2-3

CDR3 protein: CASSGFSRAIEETQYF
CDR3 DNA: TGTGCCAGCAGTGGATTTAGCAGGGCAATAGAAGAGACCCAGTACTTC
clone size: .
D gene: .
V gene: TRBV2
J gene: TRBJ2-5

CDR3 protein: CASNPATDTQYF
CDR3 DNA: TGTGCCAGCAATCCAGCCACAGATACGCAGTATTTT
clone size: .
D gene: .
V gene: TRBV12-3/TRBV12-4
J gene: TRBJ2-3

CDR3 protein: CAISESLGQGQHGYTF
CDR3 DNA: TGTGCCATCAGTGAGTCTTTGGGACAGGGACAACATGGCTACACCTTC
clone size: .
D gene: TRBD1
V gene: TRBV10-3
J gene: TRBJ1-2

CDR3 protein: CATSDSSRGGSDNEQFF
CDR3 DNA: TGTGCCACCAGTGACTCATCCAGGGGGGGGTCCGACAATGAGCAGTTCTTC
clone size: few
D gene: .
V gene: TRBV24-1
J gene: TRBJ2-1

CDR3 protein: CASSLEWGTETSTDTQYF
CDR3 DNA: TGCGCCAGCAGCTTGGAATGGGGGACAGAAACTAGCACAGATACGCAGTATTTT
clone size: .
D gene: TRBD1
V gene: TRBV5-1
J gene: TRBJ2-3

CDR3 protein: CASSVAYSYTDTQYF
CDR3 DNA: TGTGCCAGCAGCGTAGCGTATTCGTACACAGATACGCAGTATTTT
clone size: .
D gene: .
V gene: TRBV9
J gene: TRBJ2-3

CDR3 protein: CASSPSALEQFF
CDR3 DNA: TGTGCCAGCTCACCATCGGCTCTAGAGCAGTTCTTC
clone size: .
D gene: .
V gene: TRBV18
J gene: TRBJ2-1

CDR3 protein: CASSYTRASDKNIQYF
CDR3 DNA: TGTGCCAGCAGTTACACTAGGGCTAGCGACAAAAACATTCAGTACTTC
clone size: .
D gene: .
V gene: TRBV6-6
J gene: TRBJ2-4

CDR3 protein: CASLRTGANTEAFF
CDR3 DNA: TGTGCCAGCCTCAGAACAGGGGCGAACACTGAAGCTTTCTTT
clone size: .
D gene: TRBD1
V gene: TRBV6-2/TRBV6-3
J gene: TRBJ1-1

CDR3 protein: CATRLAGVFSYNEQFF
CDR3 DNA: TGTGCCACGCGACTAGCGGGGGTCTTCTCCTACAATGAGCAGTTCTTC
clone size: few
D gene: TRBD2
V gene: TRBV15
J gene: TRBJ2-1

CDR3 protein: CASSLATTTEQYF
CDR3 DNA: TGTGCCAGCAGCTTAGCGACAACTACTGAGCAGTACTTC
clone size: once
D gene: .
V gene: TRBV7-6
J gene: TRBJ2-5

CDR3 protein: CASSLAWQGKGDGYTF
CDR3 DNA: TGCGCCAGCAGCTTGGCGTGGCAGGGTAAAGGGGATGGCTACACCTTC
clone size: few
D gene: .
V gene: TRBV5-1
J gene: TRBJ1-2

CDR3 protein: CASSPTSGVLIDTQYF
CDR3 DNA: TGTGCCAGCTCACCAACCTCCGGAGTTCTTATAGATACGCAGTATTTT
clone size: .
D gene: .
V gene: TRBV18
J gene: TRBJ2-3

CDR3 protein: CASSYRGQNYGYTF
CDR3 DNA: TGTGCCAGCAGTTACCGGGGACAGAACTATGGCTACACCTTC
clone size: .
D gene: TRBD1
V gene: TRBV6-2/TRBV6-3
J gene: TRBJ1-2

CDR3 protein: CASAGGVYGYTF
CDR3 DNA: TGTGCCAGCGCCGGGGGAGTCTATGGCTACACCTTC
clone size: .
D gene: .
V gene: TRBV6-5
J gene: TRBJ1-2

CDR3 protein: CASSRSTGAGGEQYF
CDR3 DNA: TGTGCCAGCAGCCGTTCTACAGGGGCCGGGGGGGAGCAGTACTTC
clone size: .
D gene: .
V gene: TRBV7-2
J gene: TRBJ2-7

CDR3 protein: CASSRQRGGEQYF
CDR3 DNA: TGTGCCAGCAGTCGCCAGCGGGGGGGCGAGCAGTACTTC
clone size: many
D gene: TRBD2
V gene: TRBV12-3/TRBV12-4
J gene: TRBJ2-7

CDR3 protein: CASSLVMGGAFF
CDR3 DNA: TGTGCCAGCAGTTTAGTGATGGGGGGAGCTTTCTTT
clone size: .
D gene: .
V gene: TRBV28
J gene: TRBJ1-1

CDR3 protein: CATSDYGLGTGMNEQFF
CDR3 DNA: TGTGCCACCAGTGATTATGGGTTGGGGACAGGGATGAATGAGCAGTTCTTC
clone size: .
D gene: TRBD1
V gene: TRBV24-1
J gene: TRBJ2-1

CDR3 protein: CSAKIRNEQFF
CDR3 DNA: TGCAGTGCCAAGATTCGAAATGAGCAGTTCTTC
clone size: few
D gene: .
V gene: TRBV20-1
J gene: TRBJ2-1

CDR3 protein: CSARRLGSYVQYF
CDR3 DNA: TGCAGTGCTAGAAGGTTGGGCTCCTACGTGCAGTACTTC
clone size: .
D gene: .
V gene: TRBV20-1
J gene: TRBJ2-7

CDR3 protein: CASSAGTSVSSYEQYF
CDR3 DNA: TGTGCCAGCAGTGCCGGTACTAGCGTGAGCTCCTACGAGCAGTACTTC
clone size: few
D gene: TRBD2
V gene: TRBV6-1
J gene: TRBJ2-7

CDR3 protein: CASLGADTDTQYF
CDR3 DNA: TGTGCCAGCTTAGGAGCTGACACAGATACGCAGTATTTT
clone size: once
D gene: .
V gene: TRBV13
J gene: TRBJ2-3

CDR3 protein: CSAYRADEQYF
CDR3 DNA: TGCAGCGCCTATAGAGCCGACGAGCAGTACTTC
clone size: .
D gene: .
V gene: TRBV29-1
J gene: TRBJ2-7

CDR3 protein: CASSVGLARNQETQYF
CDR3 DNA: TGCGCCAGCAGCGTGGGACTAGCGAGGAATCAAGAGACCCAGTACTTC
clone size: .
D gene: TRBD2
V gene: TRBV5-1
J gene: TRBJ2-5

CDR3 protein: CASSQDPRTSGFRDTQYF
CDR3 DNA: TGCGCCAGCAGCCAAGATCCGAGGACTAGCGGGTTCAGAGATACGCAGTATTTT
clone size: .
D gene: TRBD2
V gene: TRBV4-1
J gene: TRBJ2-3

CDR3 protein: CASRRASGGGETQYF
CDR3 DNA: TGTGCCAGCCGTCGGGCTAGCGGGGGTGGAGAGACCCAGTACTTC
clone size: few
D gene: TRBD2
V gene: TRBV7-2
J gene: TRBJ2-5

CDR3 protein: CASSFLAGPPYEQYF
CDR3 DNA: TGTGCCAGCAGCTTCCTTGCAGGGCCACCCTACGAGCAGTACTTC
clone size: .
D gene: .
V gene: TRBV5-6
J gene: TRBJ2-7

CDR3 protein: CASSLGLAAGRNEQFF
CDR3 DNA: TGCGCCAGCAGCTTAGGACTAGCGGCCGGAAGGAATGAGCAGTTCTTC
clone size: few
D gene: TRBD2
V gene: TRBV5-1
J gene: TRBJ2-1

CDR3 protein: CASKVSGSVEQYF
CDR3 DNA: TGTGCCAGCAAGGTGTCGGGGAGTGTCGAGCAGTACTTC
clone size: few
D gene: .
V gene: TRBV11-2
J gene: TRBJ2-7

CDR3 protein: CSARDLAGGQTVQETQYF
CDR3 DNA: TGCAGTGCTAGAGACCTAGCGGGGGGACAAACCGTACAAGAGACCCAGTACTTC
clone size: many
D gene: TRBD2
V gene: TRBV20-1
J gene: TRBJ2-5

CDR3 protein: CACSYYGGGGLSYNEQYF
CDR3 DNA: TGTGCCTGCAGTTACTACGGGGGAGGGGGCCTCTCCTACAATGAGCAGTACTTC
clone size: .
D gene: .
V gene: TRBV6-2/TRBV6-3
J gene: TRBJ2-7

CDR3 protein: CASSLDTGASEQFF
CDR3 DNA: TGTGCCAGCAGCTTAGATACGGGGGCATCGGAGCAGTTCTTC
clone size: .
D gene: .
V gene: TRBV7-2
J gene: TRBJ2-1

CDR3 protein: CASSGLFRTDTQYF
CDR3 DNA: TGTGCCAGCAGTGGCCTCTTCAGGACAGATACGCAGTATTTT
clone size: .
D gene: .
V gene: TRBV25-1
J gene: TRBJ2-3

CDR3 protein: CASSLRLAGAATGPQYF
CDR3 DNA: TGTGCCAGCAGCTTAAGACTAGCGGGGGCCGCCACTGGTCCGCAGTATTTT
clone size: .
D gene: TRBD2
V gene: TRBV7-2
J gene: TRBJ2-3

CDR3 protein: CASSQTQGKGYTF
CDR3 DNA: TGCGCCAGCAGCCAAACACAGGGGAAAGGCTACACCTTC
clone size: once
D gene: TRBD1
V gene: TRBV4-1
J gene: TRBJ1-2

CDR3 protein: CASSKPGPLGLDTQYF
CDR3 DNA: TGTGCCAGCAGCAAACCGGGACCCTTGGGGTTAGATACGCAGTATTTT
clone size: .
D gene: .
V gene: TRBV13
J gene: TRBJ2-3

CDR3 protein: CASSNQKNRAPLNEQFF
CDR3 DNA: TGTGCCAGCAGTAACCAAAAAAACAGGGCCCCCCTTAATGAGCAGTTCTTC
clone size: .
D gene: .
V gene: TRBV6-6
J gene: TRBJ2-1

CDR3 protein: CASSYPGPRGMNTEAFF
CDR3 DNA: TGTGCCAGCAGTTACCCCGGGCCCCGGGGGATGAACACTGAAGCTTTCTTT
clone size: few
D gene: .
V gene: TRBV6-2/TRBV6-3
J gene: TRBJ1-1

CDR3 protein: CASRTGEKAGANVLTF
CDR3 DNA: TGTGCCAGCAGAACAGGGGAAAAGGCTGGGGCCAACGTCCTGACTTTC
clone size: .
D gene: TRBD1
V gene: TRBV7-9
J gene: TRBJ2-6